This T cell receptor beta chain was sequenced during a study of human T cells and chemical hapten exposure. On this clonotype: As yet, its antigen is unknown.

Whole-study findings and limits: Controls formed significantly fewer large CDR3 similarity clusters than expanded TCRs did.

Noted time point: patch test 3, about 24 weeks after DPC sensitization. Documented treatment: therapeutic diphenylcyclopropenone sensitization with weekly scalp DPC. From the RACE reads, TCRdb called clonotypes with MiXCR, one entry per CDR3 protein. The table includes 95,000 to 150,000 distinct CDR3 sequences, around 11% detected once. V lost 1 base to trimming and J lost 4 bases; unmatched junction nucleotides: 8. CDR1 MNHNY and CDR2 SVGAGI come from the germline V gene (reference sequence). The CDR3 contains 17 residues. The V gene is TRBV6-6, the J gene TRBJ1-5; 9 nucleotides match TRBD1. This receptor was obtained from a woman between 45 and 60 years old with alopecia areata. Some clones in this sample may be carry-over from other donors' samples. Source: whole blood, taken in connection with sensitization to the hapten diphenylcyclopropenone (DPC). CDR3 protein: CASSYYRSGQGNQPQHF. CDR3 DNA: TGTGCCAGCAGTTACTACCGTTCCGGACAGGGGAATCAGCCCCAGCATTTT.